The 25 T cell receptor beta chains below come from one sample, sequenced in a study of CD8 T cells in Susac syndrome. With random hexamers, reverse transcription was performed on about 0.5 to 1 ug of RNA. TCRdb reanalysed the immunoSEQ multiplex PCR reads using MiXCR and keeps one entry per CDR3 protein. The sample lists 130,000 or so distinct CDR3 sequences, about 94% occurring once. The material sequenced was CD8+ T cells from PBMCs. These receptors all come from a human donor with Susac syndrome.

The rearrangement joins TRBV7-8 to TRBJ2-1, with 9 bases that match TRBD2. CDR3 length: 18 amino acids. Germline CDR1 and CDR2: SGHVS and FQNEAQ. Trimming removed 1 base from V and 8 bases from J; junction bases left unmatched: 15. CDR3 amino acids: CASSLVSLAGVLSHEQFF. Here the CDR3 DNA reads TGTGCCAGCAGCTTAGTTAGTTTAGCGGGGGTGCTCTCTCATGAGCAGTTCTTC.

The chain has TRBV2 and TRBJ1-1; possibly TRBD1 for D (6 bases). V was shortened by 8 bases and J by 7 bases, with 11 bases between the two germline ends. The CDR3 has 11 amino acids. Germline V CDR1 and CDR2: SNHLY, FYNNEI. The CDR3 coding sequence is TGTGCCAGCCTTGGGGGGCTTGAAGCTTTCTTT. This translates into CASLGGLEAFF. Using reference TRBV2 and TRBJ1-1 for the parts outside the CDR3, the full variable domain is EPEVTQTPSHQVTQMGQEVILRCVPISNHLYFYWYRQILGQKVEFLVSFYNNEISEKSEIFDDQFSVERPDGSNFTLKIRSTKLEDSAMYFCASLGGLEAFFGQGTRLTVV.

The chain is built from TRBV13 and TRBJ2-3, with D unresolved. V was trimmed by 4 bases and J by 5 bases, leaving 7 bases between them. The CDR3 runs 12 residues. Germline V gene sequence: CDR1 PRHDT, CDR2 FYEKMQ (reference sequence). The CDR3 nucleotides are TGTGCCAGCAGCTGGCATGGAGATACGCAGTATTTT. This codes for CASSWHGDTQYF.

The genes are TRBV4-1 and TRBJ2-7; D ambiguous. Germline lookup yields CDR1 MGHRA and CDR2 YSYEKL. Trimming removed 0 bases at V and 3 bases at J, with 12 bases between. The CDR3 runs to 15 residues. CDR3 nucleotide sequence: TGCGCCAGCAGCCAAGATGACGGCAGCCACTACGAGCAGTACTTC. Protein sequence: CASSQDDGSHYEQYF.

The rearrangement links TRBV6-5 to TRBJ1-4; D is uncertain. Germline loops: CDR1 MNHEY, CDR2 SVGAGI. CDR3 length: 15 residues. V was trimmed by 0 bases and J by 5 bases, leaving 10 bases between them. DNA for the CDR3: TGTGCCAGCAGTTACTCTTTCACGGAGAATGAAAAACTGTTTTTT. Amino acids: CASSYSFTENEKLFF.

The rearrangement links TRBV2 to TRBJ2-5; 9 nucleotides line up with TRBD2. This CDR3 is built from 16 residues. Germline-derived CDR1 and CDR2 are SNHLY and FYNNEI. J lost 2 bases, V lost 3 bases, and 7 bases had no gene match. The CDR3 DNA is TGTGCCAGCAGTGAGTCGGTAGCGGGGGTGCAAGAGACCCAGTACTTC. This gives the protein CASSESVAGVQETQYF.

V usage is TRBV11-2 and J usage is TRBJ1-1; 7 positions match TRBD1. Losses at the gene ends were 5 bases for V and 10 bases for J; bases not matched to a gene: 7. This CDR3 is built from 12 residues. The germline CDR1 and CDR2 sequences are SGHAT and FQNNGV. The CDR3 region is CASSPGTDRAFF. CDR3 sequence (DNA): TGTGCCAGCAGCCCCGGGACAGATCGAGCTTTCTTT. The whole variable domain, remainder taken from reference TRBV11-2 and TRBJ1-1, is EAGVAQSPRYKIIEKRQSVAFWCNPISGHATLYWYQQILGQGPKLLIQFQNNGVVDDSQLPKDRFSAERLKGVDSTLKIQPAKLEDSAVYLCASSPGTDRAFFGQGTRLTVV.

The chain joins TRBV29-1 to TRBJ2-1; TRBD1 agrees at 7 bases. Germline values: CDR1 SQVTM, CDR2 ANQGSEA. With 4 bases clipped from V and 8 bases from J, the junction kept 2 bases outside the gene matches. The CDR3 has 11 amino acids. The chain's CDR3 is CSVGQGYEQFF. CDR3 sequence (DNA): TGCAGCGTTGGACAGGGCTATGAGCAGTTCTTC.

V usage is TRBV7-2 and J usage is TRBJ2-7, with 7 bases aligning to TRBD2. The V and J ends lost 5 bases and 1 base, in that order; junction bases with no gene match: 11. Looked up from germline, CDR1 is SGHTA and CDR2 is FQGNSA. The CDR3 is 16 residues long. CDR3 DNA: TGTGCCAGCAGCCCCCGATCGACTAGCAGTTCCTACGAGCAGTACTTC. The encoded protein is CASSPRSTSSSYEQYF.

The rearrangement links TRBV3-1 to TRBJ1-2; TRBD1 agrees at 7 bases. V gave up 4 bases and J gave up 6 bases; unmatched junction bases: 14. The CDR3 runs to 16 residues. The germline CDR1 and CDR2 sequences are LGHDT and YNNKEL (reference sequence). The chain's CDR3 is CASSLSGQLKEHGYTF. The CDR3 nucleotides are TGTGCCAGCAGCCTCTCGGGACAGCTTAAGGAGCATGGCTACACCTTC.

The genes are TRBV3-1 and TRBJ2-2; D remains unclear. The germline gives CDR1 LGHDT, CDR2 YNNKEL (reference sequence). Trimming pared 2 bases from V and 5 bases from J, leaving 6 bases between. The length of the CDR3 is 13 residues. The CDR3 protein is CASSQLLTGELFF. The CDR3, as DNA: TGTGCCAGCAGCCAACTCCTGACCGGGGAGCTGTTTTTT.

This chain connects TRBV2 to TRBJ2-1; 8 positions match TRBD1. V trimming: 8 bases; J trimming: 12 bases; junction bases outside the gene matches: 3. Germline CDR1 SNHLY, CDR2 FYNNEI. The CDR3 totals 10 residues. The CDR3 sequence: CASEGTGQFF. The CDR3 nucleotides read TGTGCCAGCGAAGGGACAGGGCAGTTCTTC.

The chain recombines TRBV29-1 with TRBJ1-2; D uncertain. This CDR3 is 12 amino acids long. V dropped 6 bases and J dropped 4 bases, with 12 bases sitting between them. Germline V CDR1 and CDR2: SQVTM, ANQGSEA. CDR3 region: CSVHLEGYGYTF. DNA for the CDR3: TGCAGCGTCCACCTTGAGGGCTATGGCTACACCTTC.

The V and J genes are TRBV13 and TRBJ1-4; a weak D match, TRBD1 (5 bases). The CDR3 spans 16 residues. Germline CDR1 is PRHDT and CDR2 is FYEKMQ (reference sequence). Trimming shortened V by 4 bases and J by 5 bases, and 17 bases separated the two germline ends. The CDR3 region has the DNA TGTGCCAGCAGCTCGACACCTTCCGGGGCCAATGAAAAACTGTTTTTT. Its translation is CASSSTPSGANEKLFF.

J is TRBJ2-1 and V is TRBV7-8; D is possibly TRBD1 or TRBD2 (6 bases each). Germline values: CDR1 SGHVS, CDR2 FQNEAQ. Trimming pared 0 bases from V and 2 bases from J, leaving 14 bases between. The CDR3 spans 17 residues. The CDR3 region has the DNA TGTGCCAGCAGCTTAGCTGGGAAGGGGGGCCCCTACAATGAGCAGTTCTTC. Amino acids: CASSLAGKGGPYNEQFF.

V gene TRBV4-2 combines with J gene TRBJ2-7; D assignment may be TRBD1 or TRBD2 (5 bases each). Looked up from germline, CDR1 is LGHNA and CDR2 is YNFKEQ. The germline V and J ends were trimmed by 0 bases and 2 bases, with 11 bases remaining between them. This CDR3 region has 15 residues. The CDR3 here is CASSQEPGPTYEQYF. For the CDR3, the DNA is TGTGCCAGCAGCCAAGAGCCGGGGCCCACCTACGAGCAGTACTTC.

This chain links TRBV23-1 with TRBJ2-7; TRBD2 might be the D (5 bases). TRBV23-1 is noted as an ORF with a role that remains uncertain. The CDR3 sequence is 13 residues long. With 1 base removed from V and 1 base from J, the gap between germline ends came to 5 bases. The CDR3 protein is CASSQWRSYEQYF. The DNA of the CDR3 is TGCGCCAGCAGTCAATGGAGGTCCTACGAGCAGTACTTC.

The gene calls are TRBV4-1 and TRBJ2-3; no definite D call. Germline lookup yields CDR1 MGHRA and CDR2 YSYEKL. The CDR3 spans 15 residues. V was trimmed by 1 base and J by 0 bases, leaving 8 bases between them. DNA of the CDR3: TGCGCCAGCAGCCAAGTGCGACGGAGCACAGATACGCAGTATTTT. Amino acid sequence: CASSQVRRSTDTQYF.

The sample holds one count of this clonotype. The chain employs TRBV29-1 and TRBJ2-3; 9 nucleotides align to TRBD2. The V gene end was trimmed by 2 bases and the J gene end by 6 bases; junction bases not matched to a gene: 6. The CDR3 totals 14 residues. Germline V gene data show CDR1 as SQVTM and CDR2 as ANQGSEA. In nucleotides, the CDR3 is TGCAGCGTTGAATCAGCAAGCGGGGGGGATACGCAGTATTTT. Amino acids: CSVESASGGDTQYF.

In this sample, this clonotype turned up once. The rearrangement links TRBV12-5 to TRBJ2-7; D may be TRBD1 (5 bases). V lost 4 bases, J lost 0 bases, and 10 bases lay in between. The CDR3 length is 14 residues. The germline V gene has CDR1 LGHNT and CDR2 FRNRAP. The CDR3, as DNA: TGTGCTAGTGGTTCGACAGAGAGCTCCTACGAGCAGTACTTC. Residues: CASGSTESSYEQYF.

The V and J genes are TRBV27 and TRBJ1-6; possibly TRBD1 for D (5 bases). The CDR3 consists of 13 residues. V was clipped by 2 bases and J by 11 bases, with 10 bases between them. Germline CDR1 reads MNHEY; CDR2 reads SMNVEV (reference sequence). CDR3 region: CASSLGVGAPLHF. CDR3 nucleotides: TGTGCCAGCAGTTTAGGGGTAGGGGCACCCCTCCACTTT.

V is TRBV4-3 and J is TRBJ2-7; D is unclear. Trimming took off 0 bases at V and 6 bases at J, with 9 bases between the two ends. The CDR3 loop spans 13 amino acids. Germline V lookup: CDR1 LGHNA, CDR2 YSLEER. The CDR3 reads CASSQEGWGEQYF. The CDR3 DNA sequence: TGCGCCAGCAGCCAAGAAGGCTGGGGCGAGCAGTACTTC.

V and J are TRBV7-2 and TRBJ2-7; 9 bases map to TRBD2. With 5 bases clipped from V and 0 bases from J, the junction kept 8 bases outside the gene matches. Germline CDR1 SGHTA, CDR2 FQGNSA. There are 16 residues in the CDR3. The CDR3 DNA sequence: TGTGCCAGCAGCCCCAGGGTAGCGGGGGACTCCTACGAGCAGTACTTC. It is translated as CASSPRVAGDSYEQYF.

The chain joins TRBV29-1 to TRBJ2-1, with D uncertain. This CDR3 region has 14 residues. The germline V gene has CDR1 SQVTM and CDR2 ANQGSEA. In DNA form, the CDR3 reads TGCAGTGTGCTTAAAGGTTTAACCAACAATGAGCAGTTCTTC. It translates to CSVLKGLTNNEQFF.

The rearrangement uses TRBV4-1 and TRBJ2-5; D is unclear. The CDR3 sequence is 14 residues long. V gave up 4 bases and J gave up 0 bases, with 9 bases separating them. Germline CDR1 reads MGHRA; CDR2 reads YSYEKL. Here the CDR3 DNA reads TGCGCCAGCAGCCCCACGCCGTACCAAGAGACCCAGTACTTC. Its protein is CASSPTPYQETQYF.